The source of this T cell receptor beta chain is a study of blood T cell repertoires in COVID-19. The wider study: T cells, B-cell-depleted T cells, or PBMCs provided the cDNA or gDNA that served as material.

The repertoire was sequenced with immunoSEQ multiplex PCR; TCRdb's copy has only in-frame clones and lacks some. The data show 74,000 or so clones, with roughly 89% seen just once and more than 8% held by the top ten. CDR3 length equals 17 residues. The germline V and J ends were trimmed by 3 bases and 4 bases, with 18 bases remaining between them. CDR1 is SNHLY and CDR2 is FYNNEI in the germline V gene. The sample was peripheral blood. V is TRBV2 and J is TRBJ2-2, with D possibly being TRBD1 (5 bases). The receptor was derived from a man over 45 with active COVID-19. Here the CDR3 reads CASSDPGSPYSTGELFF. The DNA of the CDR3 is TGTGCCAGCAGTGACCCAGGGTCACCATATTCCACCGGGGAGCTGTTTTTT.